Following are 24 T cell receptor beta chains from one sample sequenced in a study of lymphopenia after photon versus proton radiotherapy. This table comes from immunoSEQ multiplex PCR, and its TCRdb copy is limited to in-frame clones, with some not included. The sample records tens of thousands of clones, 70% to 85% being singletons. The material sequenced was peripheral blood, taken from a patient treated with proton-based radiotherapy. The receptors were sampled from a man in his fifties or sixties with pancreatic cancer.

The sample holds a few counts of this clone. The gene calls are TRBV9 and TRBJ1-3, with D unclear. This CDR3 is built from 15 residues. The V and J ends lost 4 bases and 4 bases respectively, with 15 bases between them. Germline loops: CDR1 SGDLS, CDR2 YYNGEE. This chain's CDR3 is CASSSRPGGGNTIYF. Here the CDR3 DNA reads TGTGCCAGCAGCTCGCGCCCGGGAGGAGGAAACACCATATATTTT.

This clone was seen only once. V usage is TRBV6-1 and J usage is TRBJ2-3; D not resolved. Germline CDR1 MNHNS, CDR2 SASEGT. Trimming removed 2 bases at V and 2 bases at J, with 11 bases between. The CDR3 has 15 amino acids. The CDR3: CASSELASPTDTQYF. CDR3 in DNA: TGTGCCAGCAGTGAACTGGCGAGCCCCACAGATACGCAGTATTTT.

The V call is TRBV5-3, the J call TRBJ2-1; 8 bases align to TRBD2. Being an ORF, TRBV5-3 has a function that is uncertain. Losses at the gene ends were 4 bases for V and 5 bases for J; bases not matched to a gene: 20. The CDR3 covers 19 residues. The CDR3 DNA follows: TGTGCCAGAAGCCCCCACGTGGATATTAGCGGGAAGTCCGACAATGAGCAGTTCTTC. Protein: CARSPHVDISGKSDNEQFF.

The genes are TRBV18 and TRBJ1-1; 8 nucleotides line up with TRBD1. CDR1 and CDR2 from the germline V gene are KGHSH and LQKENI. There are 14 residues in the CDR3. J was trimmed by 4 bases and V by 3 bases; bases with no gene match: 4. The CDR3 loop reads CASSPDRGSTEAFF. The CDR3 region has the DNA TGTGCCAGCTCACCCGACAGGGGATCCACTGAAGCTTTCTTT. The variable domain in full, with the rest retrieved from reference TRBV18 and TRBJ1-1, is NAGVMQNPRHLVRRRGQEARLRCSPMKGHSHVYWYRQLPEEGLKFMVYLQKENIIDESGMPKERFSAEFPKEGPSILRIQQVVRGDSAAYFCASSPDRGSTEAFFGQGTRLTVV.

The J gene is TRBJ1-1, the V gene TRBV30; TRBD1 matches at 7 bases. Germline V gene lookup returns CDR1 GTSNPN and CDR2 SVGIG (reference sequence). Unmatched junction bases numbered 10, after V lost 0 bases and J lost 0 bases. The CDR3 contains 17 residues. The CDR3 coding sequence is TGTGCCTGGAGTGTACCACGGGGACAGATCATGAACACTGAAGCTTTCTTT. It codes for CAWSVPRGQIMNTEAFF.

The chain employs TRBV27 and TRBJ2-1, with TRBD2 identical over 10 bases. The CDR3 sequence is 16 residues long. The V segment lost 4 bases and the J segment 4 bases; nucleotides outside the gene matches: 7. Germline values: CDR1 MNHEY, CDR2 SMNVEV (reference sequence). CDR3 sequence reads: CASSSLSGRIYNEQFF. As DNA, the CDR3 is TGTGCCAGCAGTTCCCTTAGCGGGAGGATTTACAATGAGCAGTTCTTC.

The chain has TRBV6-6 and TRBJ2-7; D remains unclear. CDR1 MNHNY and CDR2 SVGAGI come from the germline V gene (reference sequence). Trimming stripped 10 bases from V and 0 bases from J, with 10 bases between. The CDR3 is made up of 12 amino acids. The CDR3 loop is CATAKSSYEQYF. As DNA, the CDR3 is TGTGCCACCGCAAAAAGCTCCTACGAGCAGTACTTC.

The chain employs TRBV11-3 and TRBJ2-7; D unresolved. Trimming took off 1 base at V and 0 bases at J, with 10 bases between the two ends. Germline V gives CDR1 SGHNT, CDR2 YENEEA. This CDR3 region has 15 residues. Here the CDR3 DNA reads TGTGCCAGCAGCTTAGTGTCTGACACCTCCTACGAGCAGTACTTC. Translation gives CASSLVSDTSYEQYF. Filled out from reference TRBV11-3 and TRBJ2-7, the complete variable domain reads EAGVVQSPRYKIIEKKQPVAFWCNPISGHNTLYWYLQNLGQGPELLIRYENEEAVDDSQLPKDRFSAERLKGVDSTLKIQPAELGDSAVYLCASSLVSDTSYEQYFGPGTRLTVT.

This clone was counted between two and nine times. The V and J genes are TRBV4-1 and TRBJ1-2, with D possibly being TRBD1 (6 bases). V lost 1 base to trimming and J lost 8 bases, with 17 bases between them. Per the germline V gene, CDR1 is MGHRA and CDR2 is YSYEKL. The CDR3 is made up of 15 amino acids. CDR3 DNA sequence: TGCGCCAGCAGCCAAGGCAGGGCCGGGGGGCGAGGCTACACCTTC. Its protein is CASSQGRAGGRGYTF.

CDR3 nucleotides: TGTGCCAGCAGCTTAACGGCTAGCGGGAGGGGTAATGAGCAGTTCTTC. The encoded protein is CASSLTASGRGNEQFF. The V and J genes are TRBV7-9 and TRBJ2-1, with 12 bases identical to TRBD2. The CDR3 sequence is 16 residues long. The V segment lost 2 bases and the J segment 7 bases; nucleotides outside the gene matches: 6. The germline V gene has CDR1 SEHNR and CDR2 FQNEAQ (reference sequence).

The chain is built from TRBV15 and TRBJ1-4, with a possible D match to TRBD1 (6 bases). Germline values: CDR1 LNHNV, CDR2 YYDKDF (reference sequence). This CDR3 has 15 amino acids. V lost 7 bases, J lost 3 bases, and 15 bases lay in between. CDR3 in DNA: TGTGCCACCAAGAACGGGGGGGCTCCTAATGAAAAACTGTTTTTT. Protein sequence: CATKNGGAPNEKLFF.

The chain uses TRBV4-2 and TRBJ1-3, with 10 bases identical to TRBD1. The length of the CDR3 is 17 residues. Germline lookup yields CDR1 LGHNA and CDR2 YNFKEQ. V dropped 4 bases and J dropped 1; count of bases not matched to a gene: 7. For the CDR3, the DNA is TGTGCCAGCAGCCCTTCCGGGACAGGGGCGTCTGGAAACACCATATATTTT. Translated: CASSPSGTGASGNTIYF.

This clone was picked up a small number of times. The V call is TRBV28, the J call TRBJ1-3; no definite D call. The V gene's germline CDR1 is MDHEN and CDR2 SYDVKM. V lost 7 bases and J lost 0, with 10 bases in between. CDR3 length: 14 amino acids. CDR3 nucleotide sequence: TGTGCCAGCATTGGGAGTAACTCTGGAAACACCATATATTTT. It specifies CASIGSNSGNTIYF.

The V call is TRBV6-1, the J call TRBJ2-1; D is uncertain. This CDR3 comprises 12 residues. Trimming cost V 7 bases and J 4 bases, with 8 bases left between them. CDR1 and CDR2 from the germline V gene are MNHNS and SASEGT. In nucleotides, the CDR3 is TGTGCCAGCACAAGGTTGTACAATGAGCAGTTCTTC. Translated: CASTRLYNEQFF.

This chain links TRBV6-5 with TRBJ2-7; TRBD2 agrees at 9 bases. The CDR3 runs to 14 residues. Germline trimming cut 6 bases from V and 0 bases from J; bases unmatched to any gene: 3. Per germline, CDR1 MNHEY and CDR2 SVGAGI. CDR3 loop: CASRDSGSSYEQYF. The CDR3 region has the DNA TGTGCCAGCAGGGATAGCGGGAGCTCCTACGAGCAGTACTTC.

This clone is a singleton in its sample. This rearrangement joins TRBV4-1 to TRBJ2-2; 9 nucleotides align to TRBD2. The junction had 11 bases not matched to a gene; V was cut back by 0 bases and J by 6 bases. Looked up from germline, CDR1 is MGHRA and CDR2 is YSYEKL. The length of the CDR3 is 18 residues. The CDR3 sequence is CASSQDLLAGWNAGELFF. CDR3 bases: TGCGCCAGCAGCCAAGATCTACTAGCGGGCTGGAATGCCGGGGAGCTGTTTTTT.

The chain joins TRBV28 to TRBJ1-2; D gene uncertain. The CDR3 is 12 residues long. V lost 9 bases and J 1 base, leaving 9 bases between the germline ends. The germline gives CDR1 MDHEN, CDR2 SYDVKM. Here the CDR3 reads CASQRINYGYTF. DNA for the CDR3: TGTGCCAGTCAGCGGATTAACTATGGCTACACCTTC.

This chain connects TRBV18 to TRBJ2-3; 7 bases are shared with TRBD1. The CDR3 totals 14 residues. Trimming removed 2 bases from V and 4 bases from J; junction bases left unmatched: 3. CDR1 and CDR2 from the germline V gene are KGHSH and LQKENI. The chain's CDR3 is CASSPVQGADTQYF. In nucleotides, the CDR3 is TGTGCCAGCTCACCAGTTCAGGGGGCAGATACGCAGTATTTT.

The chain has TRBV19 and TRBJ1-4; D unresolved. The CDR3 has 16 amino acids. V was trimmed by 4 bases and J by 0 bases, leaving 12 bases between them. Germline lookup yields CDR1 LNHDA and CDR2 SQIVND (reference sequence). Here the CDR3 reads CASSTPAGATNEKLFF. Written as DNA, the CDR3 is TGTGCCAGTAGTACCCCCGCCGGGGCAACTAATGAAAAACTGTTTTTT.

In DNA form, the CDR3 reads TGTGCCAGCAGTTACGCGACAGAAAGGCAGCCCCAGCATTTT. Translated, it gives CASSYATERQPQHF. V usage is TRBV6-6 and J usage is TRBJ1-5, with D perhaps TRBD1 (5 bases). The CDR3 length is 14 residues. V gave up 2 bases and J gave up 7 bases, with 12 bases separating them. Per the germline V gene, CDR1 is MNHNY and CDR2 is SVGAGI (reference sequence).

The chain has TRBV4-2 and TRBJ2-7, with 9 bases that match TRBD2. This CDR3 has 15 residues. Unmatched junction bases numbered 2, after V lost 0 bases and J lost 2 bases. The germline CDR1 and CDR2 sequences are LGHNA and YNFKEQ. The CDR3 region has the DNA TGTGCCAGCAGCCAAGAAGGCGGGAGGGCCTACGAGCAGTACTTC. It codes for CASSQEGGRAYEQYF.

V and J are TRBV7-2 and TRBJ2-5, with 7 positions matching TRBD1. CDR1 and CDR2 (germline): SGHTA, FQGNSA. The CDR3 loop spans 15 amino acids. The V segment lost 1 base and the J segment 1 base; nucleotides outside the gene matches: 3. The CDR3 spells CASSLERGRQETQYF. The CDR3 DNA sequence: TGTGCCAGCAGCTTAGAAAGGGGGCGCCAAGAGACCCAGTACTTC.

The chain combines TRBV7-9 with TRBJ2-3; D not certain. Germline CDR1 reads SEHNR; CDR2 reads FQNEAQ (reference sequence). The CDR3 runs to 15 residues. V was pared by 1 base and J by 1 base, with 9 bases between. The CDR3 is CASSLGIPGTDTQYF. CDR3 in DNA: TGTGCCAGCAGCTTAGGCATTCCGGGCACAGATACGCAGTATTTT.

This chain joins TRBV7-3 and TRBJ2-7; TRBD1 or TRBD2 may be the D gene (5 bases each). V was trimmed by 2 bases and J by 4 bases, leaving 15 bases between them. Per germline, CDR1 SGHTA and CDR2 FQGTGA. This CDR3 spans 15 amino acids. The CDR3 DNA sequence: TGTGCCAGCAGCTTATTAGGTGGGGACGATTACGAGCAGTACTTC. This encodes CASSLLGGDDYEQYF.